The 2 T cell receptor beta chains presented below share a single source sample, sequenced in a study of T cells in Graves' hyperthyroidism and ophthalmopathy. RNA transcripts provided the source from which TCR beta CDR3 regions were amplified. TCR CDR3 underwent first-round RT-PCR with the HTBI primer set. TCRdb fed the multiplex PCR reads into MiXCR, producing one record per CDR3 protein. This repertoire shows fewer than 450,000 distinct CDR3 sequences, 15% to 20% found once; its top ten account for approximately 33%. The sample comprised blood. These receptors came from a woman aged 25 to 39 with Graves' hyperthyroidism that later progressed to Graves' ophthalmopathy.

This clonotype appeared many times. The gene calls are TRBV3-1 and TRBJ2-5; the D is unclear. The CDR3 sequence is 13 residues long. The V gene lost 2 bases and the J gene lost 7 bases, with 11 bases spanning the gap. From germline, CDR1 is LGHDT and CDR2 YNNKEL (reference sequence). Written as DNA, the CDR3 is TGTGCCAGCAGCCAATCATCGTCTATGACCCAGTACTTC. This gives the protein CASSQSSSMTQYF.

This clonotype came up many times. The CDR3 loop reads CASRTDLNEQFF. In DNA, the CDR3 is TGTGCCAGCAGGACCGACCTCAATGAGCAGTTCTTC. The rearrangement joins TRBV6-1 to TRBJ2-1; unclear D gene. The CDR3 runs 12 residues. Germline assignment: CDR1 MNHNS and CDR2 SASEGT. V lost 6 bases and J 6 bases, leaving 9 bases between the germline ends.